The present TCR beta chain was sequenced within a study of blood T cell repertoires in COVID-19. The CDR3 runs to 15 residues. Germline CDR1 is LNHDA and CDR2 is SQIVND (reference sequence). V lost 1 base, J lost 4 bases, and 6 bases stayed unmatched. This clone appeared once. Some clones are missing from TCRdb's copy, which holds only in-frame ones; the method was immunoSEQ multiplex PCR. The sample lists some 170,000 clones, approximately 78% occurring once. The chain links TRBV19 to TRBJ1-1; 7 nucleotides agree with TRBD1. Sample: peripheral blood. The TCR originated in a human donor in a cohort sampled during active COVID-19. CDR3 residues: CASSIARGLSTEAFF. In DNA, the CDR3 is TGTGCCAGTAGTATAGCGAGGGGGCTGAGCACTGAAGCTTTCTTT. The whole variable domain, remainder taken from reference TRBV19 and TRBJ1-1, is DGGITQSPKYLFRKEGQNVTLSCEQNLNHDAMYWYRQDPGQGLRLIYYSQIVNDFQKGDIAEGYSVSREKKESFPLTVTSAQKNPTAFYLCASSIARGLSTEAFFGQGTRLTVV.